This paragraph covers one TCR beta chain sequence. The sample is drawn from a study of blood T cell repertoires in COVID-19. For the study at large: Sources were T cells, B-cell-depleted T cells, or PBMCs; the material itself was cDNA or gDNA.

Sequencing was performed with immunoSEQ multiplex PCR; in TCRdb, only in-frame clones are kept and a portion is missing. Here the sample spans about 100,000 clones, around 94% being singletons. This clonotype was obtained from a man aged 50-59 years with active COVID-19. Sequencing was carried out using peripheral blood.

The CDR3 here is CASSLFSVNTEAFF. The CDR3 DNA reads TGCGCCAGCAGCTTGTTTTCGGTGAACACTGAAGCTTTCTTT. The J gene is TRBJ1-1, the V gene TRBV5-1; no firm D call. Germline assignment: CDR1 SGHRS and CDR2 YFSETQ. CDR3 length: 14 residues. Trimming removed 1 base from V and 0 bases from J, with 7 bases in between.